What follows are 9 T cell receptor beta chains derived from one specimen sequenced in a study of T cells after posttransplantation cyclophosphamide. TCRdb's table, derived via immunoSEQ multiplex PCR, lists solely in-frame clones and lacks some. The table lists about 40,000 clones, with no singletons. Sample: PBMCs. These receptor sequences come from a woman aged 45 to 65 in good health and a related stem cell transplant donor.

This clone was observed at least ten times. The CDR3 loop reads CASSPVGTLGYTF. The CDR3 DNA reads as TGTGCCAGCAGCCCAGTGGGGACACTTGGCTACACCTTC. The chain joins TRBV11-2 to TRBJ1-2, with D possibly being TRBD1 (6 bases). Germline-derived CDR1 and CDR2 are SGHAT and FQNNGV. The CDR3 spans 13 residues. The V end lost 5 bases, the J end lost 7 bases, and 14 bases lay between the germline ends.

This clone was observed many times. This chain connects TRBV12-5 to TRBJ1-6; D is ambiguous. Trimming shortened V by 0 bases and J by 0 bases, and 9 bases separated the two germline ends. The CDR3 has 17 amino acids. Germline V gene sequence: CDR1 LGHNT, CDR2 FRNRAP. The CDR3 protein is CASGLVLGSSYNSPLHF. The DNA of the CDR3 is TGTGCTAGTGGTTTGGTACTTGGGAGCTCCTATAATTCACCCCTCCACTTT.

This clone was observed many times. The rearrangement links TRBV11-2 to TRBJ2-3; 9 bases fit TRBD1. This CDR3 comprises 15 residues. The germline V gene encodes CDR1 SGHAT and CDR2 FQNNGV. V trimming: 5 bases; J trimming: 2 bases; junction bases outside the gene matches: 5. The chain's CDR3 is CASSDGTGITDTQYF. CDR3 DNA sequence: TGTGCCAGCAGCGATGGGACAGGGATCACAGATACGCAGTATTTT.

The table lists this clone with many counts. This chain links TRBV6-5 with TRBJ1-2; TRBD1 might be the D (5 bases). There are 12 residues in the CDR3. V dropped 6 bases and J dropped 8 bases, with 13 bases sitting between them. Per the germline V gene, CDR1 is MNHEY and CDR2 is SVGAGI. CDR3 in amino acids: CASSGGGWGYTF. The CDR3 DNA follows: TGTGCCAGCAGCGGGGGAGGGTGGGGCTACACCTTC.

This chain connects TRBV30 to TRBJ1-4, with a weak D call TRBD1 (6 bases). V dropped 4 bases and J dropped 7 bases, with 16 bases sitting between them. This CDR3 has 14 residues. Germline CDR1 and CDR2: GTSNPN and SVGIG (reference sequence). The CDR3 DNA reads as TGTGCCTGGACCAGGGGAAAGCTAGGTGAAAAACTGTTTTTT. This translates into CAWTRGKLGEKLFF. The whole variable domain, filled in from reference TRBV30 and TRBJ1-4, reads SQTIHQWPATLVQPVGSPLSLECTVEGTSNPNLYWYRQAAGRGLQLLFYSVGIGQISSEVPQNLSASRPQDRQFILSSKKLLLSDSGFYLCAWTRGKLGEKLFFGSGTQLSVL.

This clone was detected only a few times. The chain uses TRBV5-5 and TRBJ2-5; D is unresolved. Near its end, the DNA agrees better with TRBJ2-7, so the J call may be wrong. The CDR3 runs 14 residues. The germline CDR1 and CDR2 sequences are SGHKS and YYEKEE (reference sequence). The CDR3 DNA sequence: TGTGCCAGCAGCCCATTGACACCTTCCTACGAGCAGTACTTC. It specifies CASSPLTPSYEQYF.

This clone was seen repeatedly, ten times or more. The chain couples TRBV18 to TRBJ1-4; TRBD1 is a possible D gene (6 bases). V dropped 6 bases and J dropped 7 bases, with 18 bases sitting between them. Germline V gene sequence: CDR1 KGHSH, CDR2 LQKENI. The CDR3 sequence is 15 residues long. CDR3 sequence: CASSLTGFPAEKLFF. The CDR3, as DNA: TGTGCCAGCTCCCTCACAGGGTTTCCCGCTGAAAAACTGTTTTTT.

The sample holds a few counts of this clone. The chain recombines TRBV28 with TRBJ1-5, with a tentative D call TRBD1 (6 bases). The CDR3 covers 15 residues. V was clipped by 4 bases and J by 0 bases, with 10 bases between them. Germline values: CDR1 MDHEN, CDR2 SYDVKM. CDR3: CASSSDRTSNQPQHF. The CDR3 coding sequence is TGTGCCAGCAGTTCCGACAGGACTAGCAATCAGCCCCAGCATTTT.

At least ten counts were recorded for this clone. The chain links TRBV18 to TRBJ2-2; 7 bases align to TRBD1. The V gene's germline CDR1 is KGHSH and CDR2 LQKENI. The CDR3 runs 15 residues. With 5 bases clipped from V and 2 bases from J, the junction kept 5 bases outside the gene matches. The CDR3 spells CASSSRQGNTGELFF. CDR3 sequence (DNA): TGTGCCAGCTCATCCCGACAGGGTAACACCGGGGAGCTGTTTTTT.